This entry lists 7 T cell receptor beta chains sequenced from one sample in a study of T cell clones after liver transplantation (dated by TCRdb to the late 2010s). The library came from the immunoSEQ multiplex PCR assay. TCRdb stores this immuneACCESS table with in-frame sequences only. Part of the clones is absent; in the studies checked, under half of the shortfall reflects unresolved V genes, and no reason is known for the rest. For this sample there are roughly 80,000 clones; approximately 87% appear just once. Jointly, the top ten make up 2.5% to 3.5% of the sample. This specimen was CD4+ T cells from blood, taken at the 22-month timepoint. The receptors here all came from a human patient who received a liver transplant. After a transplant, certain T cells may trace back to the graft donor.

The CDR3 coding sequence is TGTGCCAGCAGTGAGAGGGTAGACACGGCAGAGACCCAGTACTTC. Its protein product is CASSERVDTAETQYF. The rearrangement links TRBV2 to TRBJ2-5, with TRBD2 as a possible D gene (5 bases). Trimming shortened V by 3 bases and J by 4 bases, and 15 bases separated the two germline ends. The CDR3 sequence is 15 residues long. Per germline, CDR1 SNHLY and CDR2 FYNNEI.

The chain couples TRBV7-9 to TRBJ1-2; maybe TRBD1 (5 bases). Per germline, CDR1 SEHNR and CDR2 FQNEAQ (reference sequence). The CDR3 sequence is 16 residues long. Trimming took 5 bases from V and 7 from J, leaving 23 bases between them. This chain's CDR3 is CASSPLRAHTPGGYTF. In nucleotides, the CDR3 is TGTGCCAGCAGCCCCCTCAGGGCCCACACCCCCGGTGGCTACACCTTC. The full variable domain, completed using reference TRBV7-9 and TRBJ1-2, is DTGVSQNPRHKITKRGQNVTFRCDPISEHNRLYWYRQTLGQGPEFLTYFQNEAQLEKSRLLSDRFSAERPKGSFSTLEIQRTEQGDSAMYLCASSPLRAHTPGGYTFGSGTRLTVV.

This clone has a single count. The chain uses TRBV2 and TRBJ2-7; TRBD2 is a possible D gene (6 bases). Germline V gene sequence: CDR1 SNHLY, CDR2 FYNNEI. The V gene lost 8 bases and the J gene lost 1 base, with 15 bases spanning the gap. CDR3 length: 14 residues. CDR3 nucleotide sequence: TGTGCCAGCCAGTCGGGGAGGCGATCCTACGAGCAGTACTTC. This translates into CASQSGRRSYEQYF.

This clone was seen just once. V usage is TRBV19 and J usage is TRBJ1-2; tentative D call: TRBD1 (5 bases). Per the germline V gene, CDR1 is LNHDA and CDR2 is SQIVND (reference sequence). V was trimmed by 4 bases and J by 5 bases, leaving 11 bases between them. The length of the CDR3 is 13 residues. CDR3: CASSTGRRYGYTF. CDR3 DNA sequence: TGTGCCAGTAGTACGGGACGGAGATATGGCTACACCTTC. Full variable domain (outside the CDR3, taken from reference TRBV19 and TRBJ1-2): DGGITQSPKYLFRKEGQNVTLSCEQNLNHDAMYWYRQDPGQGLRLIYYSQIVNDFQKGDIAEGYSVSREKKESFPLTVTSAQKNPTAFYLCASSTGRRYGYTFGSGTRLTVV.

In this sample, this clone turned up a few times. The V gene is TRBV5-7, the J gene TRBJ2-1; 8 bases map to TRBD2. TRBV5-7 is an ORF, and what it does is uncertain. V gave up 0 bases and J gave up 3 bases; unmatched junction bases: 5. The CDR3 spans 16 residues. The CDR3 reads CASSLVLAGYYNEQFF. Here the CDR3 DNA reads TGTGCCAGCAGCTTGGTTTTAGCGGGGTACTACAATGAGCAGTTCTTC.

The V call is TRBV28, the J call TRBJ1-3; 11 positions agree with TRBD1. This CDR3 region has 14 residues. J lost 9 bases, V lost 10 bases, and 11 bases had no gene match. Germline loops: CDR1 MDHEN, CDR2 SYDVKM. As DNA, the CDR3 is TGTGCCACCCGGGGACAGGGGGAAGGTAGCACCATATATTTT. Residues: CATRGQGEGSTIYF.

The chain is built from TRBV5-5 and TRBJ1-4; tentative D call: TRBD1 (5 bases). Germline-derived CDR1 and CDR2 are SGHKS and YYEKEE (reference sequence). The CDR3 contains 12 residues. With 1 base removed from V and 8 bases from J, the gap between germline ends came to 6 bases. The CDR3: CASSLWGEKLFF. The CDR3 DNA sequence: TGTGCCAGCAGCTTGTGGGGGGAAAAACTGTTTTTT. Based on the CDR3 plus reference TRBV5-5 and TRBJ1-4, the full variable domain is DAGVTQSPTHLIKTRGQQVTLRCSPISGHKSVSWYQQVLGQGPQFIFQYYEKEERGRGNFPDRFSARQFPNYSSELNVNALLLGDSALYLCASSLWGEKLFFGSGTQLSVL.